Following are 5 T cell receptor beta chains from one sample sequenced in a study of CD8 T cells in Susac syndrome. Reverse transcription of about 0.45 to 1 ug RNA used random hexamers. MiXCR, run by TCRdb on the immunoSEQ multiplex PCR reads, gives a single entry per CDR3 protein. The sample yields some 140,000 distinct CDR3 sequences, 65% to 90% seen once. The source material was CD8+ T cells from PBMCs. These receptors came from a human donor with multiple sclerosis.

This chain uses TRBV4-1 with TRBJ1-1; maybe TRBD1 (6 bases). In germline, CDR1 is MGHRA, CDR2 YSYEKL. V gave up 3 bases and J gave up 7 bases, with 12 bases separating them. CDR3 length: 13 residues. The CDR3 protein is CASSQGGGGEAFF. CDR3 bases: TGCGCCAGCAGCCAGGGGGGGGGCGGTGAAGCTTTCTTT.

This chain connects TRBV12-3 or TRBV12-4 to TRBJ1-5, with TRBD1 matching 7 bases. V shed 4 bases, J shed 7 bases, and the junction held 7 bases outside the gene matches. CDR3 length: 14 amino acids. CDR3 sequence (DNA): TGTGCCAGCAGTTCCCAGACAGGGATACAGCCCCAGCATTTT. Translation gives CASSSQTGIQPQHF.

The V gene is TRBV7-6, the J gene TRBJ2-3; D is ambiguous. CDR3 length: 11 residues. The germline gives CDR1 SGHVS, CDR2 FNYEAQ. Trimming removed 5 bases at V and 6 bases at J, with 6 bases between. The CDR3 DNA follows: TGTGCCAGCAGCGCCGCGGATACGCAGTATTTT. This encodes CASSAADTQYF.

The CDR3 protein is CSARDLAGGELFF. The CDR3 DNA sequence: TGCAGTGCTAGAGATCTGGCTGGCGGGGAGCTGTTTTTT. The chain combines TRBV20-1 with TRBJ2-2; D is undetermined. CDR1 DFQATT and CDR2 SNEGSKA come from the germline V gene (reference sequence). The ends were cut back, 0 bases at V and 7 bases at J, with 9 bases in the middle. The CDR3 consists of 13 residues.

The chain couples TRBV24-1 to TRBJ1-2; no firm D call. Germline V gene lookup returns CDR1 KGHDR and CDR2 SFDVKD. V was trimmed by 2 bases and J by 7 bases, leaving 7 bases between them. The CDR3 has 12 residues. The CDR3 loop reads CATSDWLSGYTF. The CDR3 nucleotides read TGTGCCACCAGTGATTGGCTATCTGGCTACACCTTC.